The next 31 T cell receptor beta chains were all read from a single sample in a study of CD8 T cells in ankylosing spondylitis. TCRdb called the 5' RACE reads again in MiXCR, with one record for every CDR3 protein. There are 150,000 to 200,000 distinct CDR3 sequences in the sample; about a third occur only once, and about 6.3% lies in the top ten. The sequencing input was synovial fluid, either unsorted or a sorted T cell fraction (not recorded which). These receptors all come from a male donor with ankylosing spondylitis.

The chain has TRBV10-3 and TRBJ1-5; D is perhaps TRBD1 (6 bases). Trimming took off 6 bases at V and 6 bases at J, with 12 bases between the two ends. The CDR3 has 13 residues. Looked up from germline, CDR1 is ENHRY and CDR2 is SYGVKD. The CDR3 loop reads CAISNRVGQPQHF. Here the CDR3 DNA reads TGTGCCATCAGCAACAGGGTGGGTCAGCCCCAGCATTTT.

This clonotype was counted between two and nine times. The chain uses TRBV18 and TRBJ2-1; either TRBD1 or TRBD2 may fit D (5 bases each). There are 18 residues in the CDR3. Looked up from germline, CDR1 is KGHSH and CDR2 is LQKENI. V was trimmed by 1 base and J by 8 bases, leaving 24 bases between them. For the CDR3, the DNA is TGTGCCAGCTCACCACAAGAAATGATCGGGACCCCTGGGGATGAGCAGTTCTTC. This gives the protein CASSPQEMIGTPGDEQFF.

This clonotype was observed at least ten times. The V call is TRBV9, the J call TRBJ2-3, with TRBD1 as a possible D gene (6 bases). The germline gives CDR1 SGDLS, CDR2 YYNGEE. Trimming pared 5 bases from V and 3 bases from J, leaving 16 bases between. This CDR3 is built from 15 residues. CDR3 in DNA: TGTGCCAGCAGTCCTGGACAGAGTACGACAGATACGCAGTATTTT. Amino acids: CASSPGQSTTDTQYF.

Here the CDR3 DNA reads TGCGCCAGCAGCTTGGGACAGGGCGTCTACGAGCAGTACTTC. Encoded protein: CASSLGQGVYEQYF. The chain uses TRBV5-1 and TRBJ2-7, with 7 bases lining up with TRBD1. Germline assignment: CDR1 SGHRS and CDR2 YFSETQ. This CDR3 contains 14 residues. V lost 0 bases and J lost 3; bases outside the gene matches: 3.

This clonotype showed up just a few times. For the CDR3, the DNA is TGTGCCAGCAGCACAAAACCCACAGGGGAGGGGGTGCAAAACACCATATATTTT. This encodes CASSTKPTGEGVQNTIYF. The chain joins TRBV11-2 to TRBJ1-3; 7 bases fit TRBD1. This CDR3 has 18 amino acids. Germline CDR1 and CDR2: SGHAT and FQNNGV. Losses at the gene ends were 5 bases for V and 6 bases for J; bases not matched to a gene: 19.

This clonotype was picked up a small number of times. The chain has TRBV6-5 and TRBJ1-5; D unclear. The germline V and J ends were trimmed by 4 bases and 4 bases, with 11 bases remaining between them. The CDR3 totals 14 residues. In germline, CDR1 is MNHEY, CDR2 SVGAGI. This CDR3 reads CASSSSTENQPQHF. As DNA, the CDR3 is TGTGCCAGCAGTTCATCGACGGAAAATCAGCCCCAGCATTTT.

There are many counts of this clonotype. The CDR3 spells CASSSGQIQETQYF. CDR3 DNA sequence: TGTGCCAGCAGTTCTGGACAGATACAAGAGACCCAGTACTTC. The chain links TRBV12-3 or TRBV12-4 to TRBJ2-5; possible D gene TRBD1, 6 bases. V lost 4 bases, J lost 2 bases, and 11 bases lay in between. The CDR3 contains 14 residues.

The V and J genes are TRBV20-1 and TRBJ2-3, with D tentatively TRBD1 (6 bases). The CDR3 runs 14 residues. The V end was cut by 6 bases, the J end by 4 bases, with 17 bases between. Germline V gene data show CDR1 as DFQATT and CDR2 as SNEGSKA (reference sequence). In nucleotides, the CDR3 is TGCAGTGCGCAGAGGTTGGGGGCGGCAGATACGCAGTATTTT. Translation gives CSAQRLGAADTQYF.

This chain links TRBV10-3 with TRBJ2-3, with 9 positions matching TRBD1. Germline V gene lookup returns CDR1 ENHRY and CDR2 SYGVKD. Trimming removed 0 bases from V and 5 bases from J; junction bases left unmatched: 6. The CDR3 contains 16 residues. CDR3 residues: CAISESPTGGGDTQYF. The CDR3 DNA follows: TGTGCCATCAGTGAGTCTCCGACAGGGGGAGGAGATACGCAGTATTTT.

This clonotype was recorded at least ten times. The chain carries TRBV29-1 and TRBJ1-1; the D is unclear. The CDR3 extends over 12 amino acids. The germline V gene encodes CDR1 SQVTM and CDR2 ANQGSEA. V was cut by 3 bases and J by 0 bases, with 5 bases left in between. This CDR3 is CSVEAVNTEAFF. The CDR3 coding sequence is TGCAGCGTTGAGGCGGTGAACACTGAAGCTTTCTTT.

Written as DNA, the CDR3 is TGTGCCAGCAGTCCCCCGGACAGGGCTGGCTACACCTTC. Protein: CASSPPDRAGYTF. The rearrangement uses TRBV27 and TRBJ1-2; 8 bases map to TRBD1. The CDR3 loop spans 13 amino acids. V trimming: 5 bases; J trimming: 7 bases; junction bases outside the gene matches: 6. Looked up from germline, CDR1 is MNHEY and CDR2 is SMNVEV (reference sequence).

This clonotype was seen a few times. An end of the junction does not agree with germline; a read error may underlie this. The rearrangement uses TRBV20-1 and TRBJ1-4; no definite D call. The CDR3 runs 13 residues. CDR1 is DFQATT, CDR2 SNEGSKA, per germline (reference sequence). CDR3 bases: TGCAGTGCCAGAGTACCGGGAGCTGAAAAACTGTTTTTT. This encodes CSARVPGAEKLFF.

The rearrangement links TRBV11-2 to TRBJ1-2, with 8 positions matching TRBD1. The CDR3 runs to 12 residues. Germline V gene sequence: CDR1 SGHAT, CDR2 FQNNGV. Unmatched junction bases numbered 1, after V lost 2 bases and J lost 8 bases. The CDR3 here is CASSLRQGGYTF. The CDR3 DNA reads as TGTGCCAGCAGCTTACGACAGGGGGGCTACACCTTC.

The chain carries TRBV5-1 and TRBJ1-6; D unclear. Germline V gene lookup returns CDR1 SGHRS and CDR2 YFSETQ. V dropped 2 bases and J dropped 2 bases, with 8 bases sitting between them. The CDR3 length is 15 residues. The CDR3 DNA reads TGCGCCAGCAGCTTTGGACCAACCTATAATTCACCCCTCCACTTT. Its translation is CASSFGPTYNSPLHF.

The chain couples TRBV5-6 to TRBJ2-3, with 10 bases matching TRBD2. The CDR3 is 18 amino acids. CDR1 SGHDT and CDR2 YYEEEE come from the germline V gene. Trimming at V came to 1 base and at J to 3 bases, leaving 11 bases not matched to a gene. Written as DNA, the CDR3 is TGTGCCAGCAGCTTGAGGGGCAGCGGGGGGGCCGGGACAGATACGCAGTATTTT. Translation gives CASSLRGSGGAGTDTQYF.

This chain joins TRBV7-2 and TRBJ2-3; D unresolved. Germline V CDR1 and CDR2: SGHTA, FQGNSA. The CDR3 extends over 14 amino acids. This CDR3 reads CASLAFRFTDTQYF. The CDR3 DNA reads TGTGCTAGTCTGGCATTCCGCTTCACAGATACGCAGTATTTT.

This clonotype was recorded a few times. The genes are TRBV7-9 and TRBJ2-3; possibly TRBD1 or TRBD2 for D (5 bases each). Trimming shortened V by 2 bases and J by 2 bases, and 11 bases separated the two germline ends. Germline assignment: CDR1 SEHNR and CDR2 FQNEAQ (reference sequence). The length of the CDR3 is 15 residues. This chain's CDR3 is CASSLLGPYTDTQYF. CDR3 DNA sequence: TGTGCCAGCAGCTTATTGGGACCATACACAGATACGCAGTATTTT.

This clonotype has more than one count but fewer than ten. The V gene is TRBV7-2, the J gene TRBJ2-5, with D possibly TRBD2 on 6 matching bases. Trimming shortened V by 6 bases and J by 2 bases, and 13 bases separated the two germline ends. The CDR3 runs 14 residues. The V gene's germline CDR1 is SGHTA and CDR2 FQGNSA. The CDR3 protein is CASSHGTYQETQYF. Written as DNA, the CDR3 is TGTGCCAGCAGTCACGGGACTTATCAAGAGACCCAGTACTTC. The entire variable domain, with the rest obtained from reference TRBV7-2 and TRBJ2-5, is as follows: GAGVSQSPSNKVTEKGKDVELRCDPISGHTALYWYRQSLGQGLEFLIYFQGNSAPDKSGLPSDRFSAERTGGSVSTLTIQRTQQEDSAVYLCASSHGTYQETQYFGPGTRLLVL.

The chain joins TRBV6-1 to TRBJ2-7, with D tentatively TRBD2 (5 bases). The germline V and J ends were trimmed by 1 base and 0 bases, with 10 bases remaining between them. Per the germline V gene, CDR1 is MNHNS and CDR2 is SASEGT. CDR3 length: 15 residues. CDR3 in amino acids: CASSEGLAHSYEQYF. The CDR3 region has the DNA TGTGCCAGCAGTGAAGGGCTAGCCCACTCCTACGAGCAGTACTTC.

This sequence joins TRBV12-3 or TRBV12-4 and TRBJ1-6; D gene uncertain. Trimming left V 6 bases short and J 10 bases short, with 10 bases between. This CDR3 contains 12 residues. CDR3 region: CASRGVTSPLHF. For the CDR3, the DNA is TGTGCCAGCAGAGGTGTGACCTCACCCCTCCACTTT.

The rearrangement joins TRBV29-1 to TRBJ2-7; tentative D call: TRBD2 (6 bases). Germline lookup yields CDR1 SQVTM and CDR2 ANQGSEA. Trimming took off 3 bases at V and 7 bases at J, with 19 bases between the two ends. The CDR3 has 14 amino acids. CDR3 region: CSVDRRGSAGEQYF. In DNA form, the CDR3 reads TGCAGCGTTGACAGGCGGGGATCAGCTGGAGAGCAGTACTTC.

The chain joins TRBV7-2 to TRBJ1-3, with a tentative D call TRBD1 (6 bases). Trimming removed 5 bases at V and 8 bases at J, with 16 bases between. CDR3 length: 14 amino acids. Per the germline V gene, CDR1 is SGHTA and CDR2 is FQGNSA. The CDR3 DNA reads TGTGCCAGCAGCCCGGGGGCAGGACGGGACACCATATATTTT. The encoded protein is CASSPGAGRDTIYF.

This rearrangement joins TRBV6-1 to TRBJ1-1; TRBD1 is a possible D gene (5 bases). Germline V gives CDR1 MNHNS, CDR2 SASEGT. With 6 bases removed from V and 4 bases from J, the gap between germline ends came to 18 bases. This CDR3 is built from 15 residues. CDR3 amino acids: CASRAGGILGTEAFF. Here the CDR3 DNA reads TGTGCCAGCAGGGCGGGGGGGATCTTGGGCACTGAAGCTTTCTTT.

This clonotype was observed at least ten times. The rearrangement joins TRBV4-2 to TRBJ2-1; 14 nucleotides match TRBD2. The CDR3 sequence is 16 residues long. From germline, CDR1 is LGHNA and CDR2 YNFKEQ. Trimming took 2 bases from V and 9 from J; bases not matched to a gene: 6. The CDR3 protein is CASSQLGLAGAVEQFF. CDR3 in DNA: TGTGCCAGCAGCCAACTGGGACTAGCGGGAGCGGTTGAGCAGTTCTTC.

The chain uses TRBV6-1 and TRBJ2-1; 10 nucleotides line up with TRBD2. Trimming cost V 5 bases and J 5 bases; bases outside gene matches: 15. CDR1 MNHNS and CDR2 SASEGT come from the germline V gene. This CDR3 contains 18 residues. The CDR3 spells CASSPTFPGLANHNEQFF. DNA for the CDR3: TGTGCCAGCAGTCCGACATTTCCGGGACTAGCGAACCACAATGAGCAGTTCTTC.

This clonotype has a handful of counts. V gene TRBV20-1 combines with J gene TRBJ2-3, with a tentative D call TRBD1 (6 bases). The CDR3 has 14 amino acids. Germline values: CDR1 DFQATT, CDR2 SNEGSKA (reference sequence). Trimming left V 5 bases short and J 2 bases short, with 14 bases between. The CDR3, as DNA: TGCAGTGCTTCCACCGGGACAACCACAGATACGCAGTATTTT. Protein sequence: CSASTGTTTDTQYF.

This clonotype was seen at least ten times. V gene TRBV3-1 combines with J gene TRBJ2-1; possible D gene TRBD2, 5 bases. V shed 0 bases and J shed 1 base, with 13 bases lying between them. The CDR3 runs 17 residues. Germline assignment: CDR1 LGHDT and CDR2 YNNKEL (reference sequence). The CDR3 reads CASSQESQRLSYNEQFF. The CDR3 DNA follows: TGTGCCAGCAGCCAAGAAAGTCAGCGGCTATCCTACAATGAGCAGTTCTTC.

The rearrangement joins TRBV12-5 to TRBJ1-1; D is unclear. V dropped 2 bases and J dropped 3 bases, with 16 bases sitting between them. The CDR3 is made up of 16 amino acids. Germline V gene data show CDR1 as LGHNT and CDR2 as FRNRAP. This chain's CDR3 is CASGLSRGGQDTEAFF. The CDR3 DNA follows: TGTGCTAGTGGTTTGTCCCGGGGAGGGCAGGACACTGAAGCTTTCTTT.

The rearrangement links TRBV11-1 to TRBJ2-1; 15 nucleotides align to TRBD2. The CDR3 has 19 amino acids. V was clipped by 5 bases and J by 3 bases; unmatched bases: 11. The germline CDR1 and CDR2 sequences are SGHAT and FQDESV (reference sequence). CDR3 nucleotide sequence: TGTGCCAGCAGCGGGTTGGGGACTAGCGGGAGGAACCTCTACAATGAGCAGTTCTTC. Protein product: CASSGLGTSGRNLYNEQFF.

V and J are TRBV6-5 and TRBJ1-1; 11 bases line up with TRBD1. The length of the CDR3 is 15 residues. Germline-derived CDR1 and CDR2 are MNHEY and SVGAGI. Losses at the gene ends were 2 bases for V and 4 bases for J; bases not matched to a gene: 3. CDR3 sequence reads: CASSYTGTGGTEAFF. CDR3 in DNA: TGTGCCAGCAGTTACACCGGGACAGGGGGCACTGAAGCTTTCTTT.

As for this clonotype: One end of the junction does not line up with germline, which may come from a read error. The chain has TRBV28 and TRBJ1-6; D perhaps matches TRBD1 (5 bases). The CDR3 sequence is 18 residues long. Germline CDR1 is MDHEN and CDR2 is SYDVKM. CDR3 nucleotides: TGTGCCAGCAGGCCACGCGGGGAGGGGAGCTCCTATAATTCACCACTCCACTTT. Translation gives CASRPRGEGSSYNSPLHF.